These 20 T cell receptor beta chains share one sample of origin, sequenced in a study of radiation and T cells in renal cell carcinoma. The repertoire was sequenced with immunoSEQ multiplex PCR; TCRdb's copy has only in-frame clones and lacks some. The sample holds 20,000 to 30,000 clones, over 70% seen once. Specified time point: blood 2 weeks post-SBRT. Treatment described: 15 Gy SBRT to primary tumor, nephrectomy 4 weeks later. The material was blood, obtained from a patient whose treatment included radiotherapy and nephrectomy. These TCRs come from a man aged 55-75 years with renal cell carcinoma.

The rearrangement links TRBV7-3 to TRBJ2-2; D perhaps matches TRBD2 (6 bases). Trimming removed 0 bases at V and 3 bases at J, with 8 bases between. The germline gives CDR1 SGHTA, CDR2 FQGTGA. CDR3 length equals 15 residues. The DNA of the CDR3 is TGTGCCAGCAGCTTAACGGGACTTTACACCGGGGAGCTGTTTTTT. Translated: CASSLTGLYTGELFF.

The chain has TRBV30 and TRBJ2-7; no firm D call. CDR3 length: 11 amino acids. In germline, CDR1 is GTSNPN, CDR2 SVGIG (reference sequence). The V end was cut by 6 bases, the J end by 0 bases, with 6 bases between. The CDR3 coding sequence is TGTGCCTGCGGTTACTCCTACGAGCAGTACTTC. It encodes CACGYSYEQYF. The entire variable domain, with the rest obtained from reference TRBV30 and TRBJ2-7, is as follows: SQTIHQWPATLVQPVGSPLSLECTVEGTSNPNLYWYRQAAGRGLQLLFYSVGIGQISSEVPQNLSASRPQDRQFILSSKKLLLSDSGFYLCACGYSYEQYFGPGTRLTVT.

The gene calls are TRBV6-6 and TRBJ2-7; D may correspond to TRBD1 or TRBD2 (5 bases each). Germline assignment: CDR1 MNHNY and CDR2 SVGAGI (reference sequence). The CDR3 totals 14 residues. The V end was cut by 3 bases, the J end by 6 bases, with 15 bases between. CDR3 region: CASSYFREGGEQYF. CDR3 nucleotide sequence: TGTGCCAGCAGTTATTTCAGGGAAGGAGGCGAGCAGTACTTC.

The CDR3 nucleotides read TGTGCCAGCCATCCGGAGGGACTTCAGCCCCAGCATTTT. Amino acid sequence: CASHPEGLQPQHF. The chain recombines TRBV2 with TRBJ1-5, with D tentatively TRBD1 (5 bases). Germline CDR1 reads SNHLY; CDR2 reads FYNNEI. V was pared by 8 bases and J by 6 bases, with 14 bases between. This CDR3 comprises 13 residues.

The rearrangement links TRBV19 to TRBJ1-1; 8 nucleotides agree with TRBD1. Germline-derived CDR1 and CDR2 are LNHDA and SQIVND (reference sequence). The CDR3 has 12 residues. V dropped 8 bases and J dropped 3; count of bases not matched to a gene: 2. The CDR3 spells CASGTGDTEAFF. CDR3 bases: TGTGCCAGTGGGACAGGCGACACTGAAGCTTTCTTT.

The chain combines TRBV5-5 with TRBJ2-7; the D gene is possibly TRBD1 (5 bases). Trimming stripped 1 base from V and 2 bases from J, with 13 bases between. Germline loops: CDR1 SGHKS, CDR2 YYEKEE (reference sequence). CDR3 length: 15 residues. In DNA, the CDR3 is TGTGCCAGCAGCTTGTTAGCAGGGAACGCCTACGAGCAGTACTTC. It is translated as CASSLLAGNAYEQYF.

Within the sample, this clone is hyperexpanded. The J gene is TRBJ2-7, the V gene TRBV5-1; D is perhaps TRBD1 or TRBD2 (5 bases each). Trimming took off 0 bases at V and 0 bases at J, with 19 bases between the two ends. The CDR3 covers 18 residues. The germline CDR1 and CDR2 sequences are SGHRS and YFSETQ. In DNA form, the CDR3 reads TGCGCCAGCAGCTTGGTTCTGGGCCTGGGGGTGAGCTCCTACGAGCAGTACTTC. Amino acids: CASSLVLGLGVSSYEQYF.

The V call is TRBV7-7, the J call TRBJ2-7; TRBD2 aligns across 10 bases. Per the germline V gene, CDR1 is SSHAT and CDR2 is FNYEAQ (reference sequence). V shed 7 bases and J 4 bases; nucleotides not matched to a gene: 16. The CDR3 has 17 residues. The CDR3 DNA sequence: TGTGCCAGCACCTCGCCGTTCAAGCGGGAGGGCCAGTACGAGCAGTACTTC. Protein sequence: CASTSPFKREGQYEQYF.

The V call is TRBV27, the J call TRBJ2-1; 11 bases are shared with TRBD2. The germline CDR1 and CDR2 sequences are MNHEY and SMNVEV (reference sequence). The V segment lost 6 bases and the J segment 6 bases; nucleotides outside the gene matches: 10. This CDR3 region has 16 residues. The CDR3 DNA reads as TGTGCCAGCAGAGTAGCGGGAGGGCCGAAGGCCAATGAGCAGTTCTTC. This codes for CASRVAGGPKANEQFF.

This sequence joins TRBV7-2 and TRBJ1-1; D call uncertain. This CDR3 is 13 amino acids long. With 1 base removed from V and 1 base from J, the gap between germline ends came to 4 bases. The germline gives CDR1 SGHTA, CDR2 FQGNSA. The CDR3 loop is CASSLVTNTEAFF. The CDR3 bases are TGTGCCAGCAGCTTAGTCACGAACACTGAAGCTTTCTTT.

This clone has at least ten counts. The rearrangement joins TRBV5-1 to TRBJ2-1, with TRBD1 identical over 7 bases. The V gene end was trimmed by 4 bases and the J gene end by 8 bases; junction bases not matched to a gene: 9. The CDR3 runs 14 residues. Germline V gene sequence: CDR1 SGHRS, CDR2 YFSETQ. DNA for the CDR3: TGCGCCAGCAGCCTAAGACAGGGTTTGGATGAGCAGTTCTTC. This translates into CASSLRQGLDEQFF.

The J gene is TRBJ1-5, the V gene TRBV27; D gene uncertain. Germline V gene lookup returns CDR1 MNHEY and CDR2 SMNVEV (reference sequence). V was trimmed by 6 bases and J by 6 bases, leaving 12 bases between them. The CDR3 extends over 13 amino acids. The DNA of the CDR3 is TGTGCCAGCAGAGAGTGGGAAGGTCAGCCCCAGCATTTT. Translation: CASREWEGQPQHF.

This clone was observed a single time. The chain has TRBV6-6 and TRBJ2-5; 11 bases map to TRBD1. CDR1 and CDR2 from the germline V gene are MNHNY and SVGAGI (reference sequence). CDR3 length: 15 amino acids. Trimming removed 7 bases from V and 4 bases from J; junction bases left unmatched: 8. In DNA form, the CDR3 reads TGTGCCAGCATTACGGACAGGGGGCGTAGAGAGACCCAGTACTTC. This gives the protein CASITDRGRRETQYF.

On this clone itself: This may come from a read error, since a much larger clone is one base off. V usage is TRBV7-9 and J usage is TRBJ2-7; TRBD2 might be the D (5 bases). Trimming stripped 5 bases from V and 2 bases from J, with 16 bases between. The germline V gene has CDR1 SEHNR and CDR2 FQNEAQ (reference sequence). The CDR3 is made up of 15 amino acids. In DNA, the CDR3 is TGTGCCAGCAGCCGTCGACTAACAGCCGCCTACGAGCAGTACTTC. It translates to CASSRRLTAAYEQYF.

This chain links TRBV5-1 with TRBJ2-7; D may be TRBD1 (5 bases). Trimming pared 0 bases from V and 3 bases from J, leaving 13 bases between. Germline CDR1 is SGHRS and CDR2 is YFSETQ. The CDR3 is 15 residues long. CDR3 DNA: TGCGCCAGCAGCTTGGAGGGGCAAGGAGACTACGAGCAGTACTTC. Protein sequence: CASSLEGQGDYEQYF.

Regarding this clone: One end of the junction does not line up with germline, which may come from a read error. V and J are TRBV5-1 and TRBJ2-3, with 7 nucleotides matching TRBD2. CDR1 SGHRS and CDR2 YFSETQ come from the germline V gene. CDR3 length: 14 residues. Here the CDR3 reads CASSFLTSTDTQYF. The CDR3, as DNA: TGCGCCAGCAGCTTCCTGACTAGCACGGATACGCAGTATTTT.

The chain joins TRBV12-2 to TRBJ1-2; the table's TRBD1 call for D was not verified on the DNA. TRBV12-2 is an annotated pseudogene. This CDR3 is 13 amino acids long. CDR3 DNA: TGTGCAAGGCTATCGACAGGGAACTATGGCTACACCTTC. Translation: CARLSTGNYGYTF.

V is TRBV7-8 and J is TRBJ2-7; perhaps D is TRBD1 or TRBD2 (5 bases each). V was shortened by 7 bases and J by 0 bases, with 16 bases between the two germline ends. CDR1 and CDR2 from the germline V gene are SGHVS and FQNEAQ. The CDR3 extends over 15 amino acids. The CDR3 DNA reads as TGTGCCAGCACCCTCGGGACGGCGGGCTCCTACGAGCAGTACTTC. Residues: CASTLGTAGSYEQYF.

The CDR3 sequence: CASSGRGTVNTEAFF. In nucleotides, the CDR3 is TGTGCCAGCAGCGGGAGGGGGACAGTGAACACTGAAGCTTTCTTT. The chain joins TRBV21-1 to TRBJ1-1. TRBV21-1 is termed a pseudogene. The CDR3 sequence is 15 residues long.

A remark on this clone: Other DNA variants within this sample encode the same CDR3. This chain uses TRBV9 with TRBJ2-2; 8 bases agree with TRBD2. V shed 3 bases, J shed 1 base, and the junction held 5 bases outside the gene matches. The CDR3 consists of 16 residues. Germline V lookup: CDR1 SGDLS, CDR2 YYNGEE. CDR3 residues: CASSASGTRNTGELFF. In DNA form, the CDR3 reads TGTGCCAGCAGCGCATCCGGGACTAGGAACACCGGGGAGCTGTTTTTT. Supplemented by reference TRBV9 and TRBJ2-2, the full variable domain reads DSGVTQTPKHLITATGQRVTLRCSPRSGDLSVYWYQQSLDQGLQFLIQYYNGEERAKGNILERFSAQQFPDLHSELNLSSLELGDSALYFCASSASGTRNTGELFFGEGSRLTVL.